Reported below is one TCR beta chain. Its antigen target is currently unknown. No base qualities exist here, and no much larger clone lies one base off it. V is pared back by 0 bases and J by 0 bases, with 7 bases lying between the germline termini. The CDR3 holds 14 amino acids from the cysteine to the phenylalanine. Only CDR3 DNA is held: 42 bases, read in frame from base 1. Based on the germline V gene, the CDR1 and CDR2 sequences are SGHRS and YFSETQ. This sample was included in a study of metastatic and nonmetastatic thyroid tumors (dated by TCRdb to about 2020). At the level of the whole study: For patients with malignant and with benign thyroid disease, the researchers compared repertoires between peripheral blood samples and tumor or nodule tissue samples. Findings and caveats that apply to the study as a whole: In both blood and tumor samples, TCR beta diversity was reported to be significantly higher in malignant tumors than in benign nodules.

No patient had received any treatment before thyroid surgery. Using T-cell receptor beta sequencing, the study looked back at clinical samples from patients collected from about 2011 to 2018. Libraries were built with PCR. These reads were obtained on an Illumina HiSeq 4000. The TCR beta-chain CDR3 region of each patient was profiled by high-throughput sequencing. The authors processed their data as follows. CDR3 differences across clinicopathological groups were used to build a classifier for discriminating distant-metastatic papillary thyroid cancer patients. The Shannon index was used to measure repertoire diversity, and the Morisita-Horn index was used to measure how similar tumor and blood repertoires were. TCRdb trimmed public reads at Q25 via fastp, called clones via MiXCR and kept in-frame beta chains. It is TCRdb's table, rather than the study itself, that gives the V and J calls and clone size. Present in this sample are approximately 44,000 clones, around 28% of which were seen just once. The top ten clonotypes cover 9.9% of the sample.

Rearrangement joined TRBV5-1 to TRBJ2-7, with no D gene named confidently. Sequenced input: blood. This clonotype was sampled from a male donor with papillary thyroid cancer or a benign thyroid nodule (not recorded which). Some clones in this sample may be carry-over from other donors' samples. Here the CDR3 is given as CASSLGVLSYEQYF. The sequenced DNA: TGCGCCAGCAGCTTGGGGGTCCTCTCCTACGAGCAGTACTTC.